These 18 T cell receptor beta chains share one sample of origin, sequenced in a study of blood T cells in healthy people across ages. Through a sample-barcoded 5' primer and a J-beta primer mix, a second PCR was run for roughly 7 to 12 cycles. TCRdb analysed the 5' RACE reads with MiXCR anew, one entry per CDR3 protein. The repertoire has under 950,000 distinct CDR3 sequences, about a fifth of them found once; the top ten carry around 21%. Sequencing input: blood. The source of these receptors is a man in his 70s in good health.

V and J are TRBV24-1 and TRBJ2-5, with D unclear. Judging by the DNA end, TRBJ2-1 fits better; the J call may be wrong. CDR1 KGHDR and CDR2 SFDVKD come from the germline V gene. The CDR3 has 15 residues. Here the CDR3 reads CATSDHYGMINEQFF. CDR3 nucleotides: TGTGCCACCAGTGATCATTACGGTATGATCAATGAGCAGTTCTTC.

This clonotype was observed a few times. V is TRBV7-9 and J is TRBJ1-1; D not certain. The CDR3 loop spans 16 amino acids. V was trimmed by 1 base and J by 6 bases, leaving 18 bases between them. Germline assignment: CDR1 SEHNR and CDR2 FQNEAQ (reference sequence). CDR3 in amino acids: CASSLERSFVGSEAFF. The DNA of the CDR3 is TGTGCCAGCAGCTTAGAGCGGTCCTTTGTGGGTTCTGAAGCTTTCTTT. The full variable domain, its missing parts supplied by reference TRBV7-9 and TRBJ1-1, is DTGVSQNPRHKITKRGQNVTFRCDPISEHNRLYWYRQTLGQGPEFLTYFQNEAQLEKSRLLSDRFSAERPKGSFSTLEIQRTEQGDSAMYLCASSLERSFVGSEAFFGQGTRLTVV.

This clonotype was found many times. The rearrangement joins TRBV5-1 to TRBJ2-3; 11 bases line up with TRBD2. CDR1 and CDR2 from the germline V gene are SGHRS and YFSETQ. The CDR3 consists of 18 residues. Germline trimming cut 2 bases from V and 5 bases from J; bases unmatched to any gene: 13. The CDR3 nucleotides are TGCGCCAGCAGCTTAATTGGGAGTAGCGGGAGGGCCCAAGATACGCAGTATTTT. Translated, it gives CASSLIGSSGRAQDTQYF. Looking up the rest from reference TRBV5-1 and TRBJ2-3 gives the full variable domain: KAGVTQTPRYLIKTRGQQVTLSCSPISGHRSVSWYQQTPGQGLQFLFEYFSETQRNKGNFPGRFSGRQFSNSRSEMNVSTLELGDSALYLCASSLIGSSGRAQDTQYFGPGTRLTVL.

The V and J genes are TRBV5-1 and TRBJ1-2, with D unclear. There are 15 residues in the CDR3. The ends were cut back, 4 bases at V and 8 bases at J, with 21 bases in the middle. Germline V gene lookup returns CDR1 SGHRS and CDR2 YFSETQ. The CDR3 loop reads CASSPSSDPVGGYTF. The CDR3, as DNA: TGCGCCAGCAGCCCCTCCTCTGATCCGGTCGGGGGCTACACCTTC.

V usage is TRBV6-1 and J usage is TRBJ2-5, with 7 bases aligning to TRBD1. The DNA end lines up better with TRBJ2-7; the J call may be wrong. The CDR3 spans 16 residues. CDR1 and CDR2 from the germline V gene are MNHNS and SASEGT. In DNA form, the CDR3 reads TGTGCCAGCGTACAAGCCGACAGGGCGGAGGTCTACGAGCAGTACTTC. This sequence encodes CASVQADRAEVYEQYF.

V is TRBV24-1 and J is TRBJ2-1, with 10 bases that match TRBD1. The CDR3 covers 17 residues. Per the germline V gene, CDR1 is KGHDR and CDR2 is SFDVKD. V lost 3 bases to trimming and J lost 0 bases; unmatched junction nucleotides: 4. The CDR3 coding sequence is TGTGCCACCAGTGATCTGGGACAGGGGAGCTCCTACAATGAGCAGTTCTTC. It yields the protein CATSDLGQGSSYNEQFF.

This clonotype was counted once. DNA of the CDR3: TGCGCCAGCAGCTTGGGGGACTTCGGCGGGACCCAGTACTTC. Its protein is CASSLGDFGGTQYF. The chain uses TRBV5-1 and TRBJ2-5; possible D gene TRBD2, 6 bases. V lost 0 bases to trimming and J lost 7 bases, with 13 bases between them. Germline-derived CDR1 and CDR2 are SGHRS and YFSETQ. This CDR3 has 14 amino acids.

This clonotype was counted a few times. One junction end disagrees with the germline gene, perhaps due to a read error. This chain joins TRBV12-3 or TRBV12-4 and TRBJ2-1; D is ambiguous. CDR3 length equals 11 residues. CDR3 in DNA: TGTGCCGGCAGTCCCTGCAATGAGCAGTTCTTC. Protein sequence: CAGSPCNEQFF.

This rearrangement joins TRBV18 to TRBJ2-4; no clear D gene. Trimming took off 0 bases at V and 4 bases at J, with 4 bases between the two ends. From germline, CDR1 is KGHSH and CDR2 LQKENI. This CDR3 comprises 13 residues. Here the CDR3 reads CASSPPSKNIQYF. In DNA form, the CDR3 reads TGTGCCAGCTCACCACCTTCGAAAAACATTCAGTACTTC.

The chain links TRBV29-1 to TRBJ2-3, with a possible D match to TRBD1 (5 bases). Trimming removed 8 bases at V and 5 bases at J, with 8 bases between. Germline V gene sequence: CDR1 SQVTM, CDR2 ANQGSEA. CDR3 size: 10 residues. The CDR3 nucleotides are TGCAGCCAGGGCATAGATACGCAGTATTTT. Amino acid sequence: CSQGIDTQYF.

This clonotype was observed many times. The CDR3 bases are TGTGCCAGCAGCACAGGGCGCTATGGCTACACCTTC. This sequence encodes CASSTGRYGYTF. The rearrangement uses TRBV12-3 or TRBV12-4 and TRBJ1-2; D possibly corresponds to TRBD1 (6 bases). This CDR3 comprises 12 residues. V lost 6 bases and J lost 4, with 9 bases in between.

The chain recombines TRBV29-1 with TRBJ2-1; D is perhaps TRBD1 (7 bases). The V and J ends lost 6 bases and 10 bases respectively, with 16 bases between them. The CDR3 runs 12 residues. CDR1 and CDR2 from the germline V gene are SQVTM and ANQGSEA. The CDR3 is CSVGGQLQEQFF. As DNA, the CDR3 is TGCAGCGTGGGGGGACAGTTACAGGAGCAGTTCTTC.

The CDR3 protein is CASSVGQGLATNEKLFF. The CDR3 bases are TGCGCCAGCAGCGTCGGACAGGGGTTGGCAACTAATGAAAAACTGTTTTTT. This chain joins TRBV4-1 and TRBJ1-4; 9 nucleotides line up with TRBD1. From germline, CDR1 is MGHRA and CDR2 YSYEKL. The trim removed 5 bases at V and 0 bases at J, leaving 7 bases unmatched. This CDR3 has 17 residues.

This sequence joins TRBV7-9 and TRBJ1-4; no clear D. V was cut by 1 base and J by 0 bases, with 15 bases left in between. This CDR3 comprises 18 residues. CDR1 is SEHNR, CDR2 FQNEAQ, per germline (reference sequence). The CDR3 DNA reads as TGTGCCAGCAGCTTAGATTATGATCCCCATACAACTAATGAAAAACTGTTTTTT. The encoded protein is CASSLDYDPHTTNEKLFF.

This clonotype has just a few counts. V gene TRBV11-2 combines with J gene TRBJ2-7; 7 bases line up with TRBD1. Germline V CDR1 and CDR2: SGHAT, FQNNGV. J was trimmed by 9 bases and V by 5 bases; bases with no gene match: 4. The CDR3 loop spans 11 amino acids. The CDR3 loop is CASSSRDRQYF. As DNA, the CDR3 is TGTGCCAGCAGCAGCCGGGACAGGCAGTACTTC.

The rearrangement uses TRBV2 and TRBJ1-2; 9 nucleotides match TRBD1. Germline loops: CDR1 SNHLY, CDR2 FYNNEI. The CDR3 sequence is 16 residues long. V dropped 6 bases and J dropped 0; count of bases not matched to a gene: 8. The CDR3 spells CASRLQGATSNYGYTF. The DNA for the CDR3 is TGTGCCAGCAGACTACAGGGGGCTACCTCTAACTATGGCTACACCTTC. The whole variable domain, remainder taken from reference TRBV2 and TRBJ1-2, is EPEVTQTPSHQVTQMGQEVILRCVPISNHLYFYWYRQILGQKVEFLVSFYNNEISEKSEIFDDQFSVERPDGSNFTLKIRSTKLEDSAMYFCASRLQGATSNYGYTFGSGTRLTVV.

This clonotype was detected only once. The chain employs TRBV7-7 and TRBJ2-1; 14 nucleotides agree with TRBD2. Germline CDR1 SSHAT, CDR2 FNYEAQ (reference sequence). This CDR3 spans 16 amino acids. The junction had 5 bases not matched to a gene; V was cut back by 5 bases and J by 5 bases. In DNA form, the CDR3 reads TGTGCCAGCAGCAGACTAGCGGGGGGGGACCACAATGAGCAGTTCTTC. It yields the protein CASSRLAGGDHNEQFF.

A few counts support this clonotype. The rearrangement uses TRBV5-1 and TRBJ2-5; 7 nucleotides agree with TRBD2. V shed 4 bases, J shed 4 bases, and the junction held 10 bases outside the gene matches. Germline V gene lookup returns CDR1 SGHRS and CDR2 YFSETQ. This CDR3 spans 15 amino acids. CDR3 in DNA: TGCGCCAGCAGCAGCACCCCGGGACTAAGAGAGACCCAGTACTTC. Protein product: CASSSTPGLRETQYF.